This is a list of T cell receptor beta chains from one sample in a study of cytomegalovirus exposure and HLA in healthy donors. Assay used: immunoSEQ multiplex PCR; TCRdb lists only in-frame clones, some missing. The sample includes around 200,000 clones, 77% of them seen just once. Material: PBMCs. These receptors all stem from a woman aged 55 to 70 in good health and CMV-seropositive. Each CDR3 is given with its conserved first and last residue. A D gene is named only where the DNA matches it firmly. For some rows the clone size is stated as once, few or many, or as a class when expanded; others skip it.

J gene,D gene,clone size,V gene,CDR3 protein,CDR3 DNA
TRBJ2-1,TRBD2,few,TRBV19,CASSSGLAGGAEQFF,TGTGCCAGTAGTTCGGGACTAGCGGGAGGTGCTGAGCAGTTCTTC
TRBJ2-2,TRBD1,.,TRBV6-5,CASSYPDRAGELFF,TGTGCCAGCAGTTACCCCGACAGGGCCGGGGAGCTGTTTTTT
TRBJ2-7,TRBD1,.,TRBV5-1,CASSSDGTGTYEQYF,TGCGCCAGCAGCTCGGACGGGACAGGGACCTACGAGCAGTACTTC
TRBJ2-7,.,few,TRBV27,CASSLWAVGREEQYF,TGTGCCAGCAGTTTATGGGCGGTCGGAAGGGAGGAGCAGTACTTC
TRBJ1-4,.,.,TRBV18,CASSAGRANEKLFF,TGTGCCAGCTCAGCAGGGAGGGCTAATGAAAAACTGTTTTTT
TRBJ1-5,TRBD1,few,TRBV19,CASQRGQGSNSNQPQHF,TGTGCCAGTCAACGGGGACAGGGATCTAACAGCAATCAGCCCCAGCATTTT
TRBJ2-5,TRBD1,.,TRBV5-6,CASSSDDRATQYF,TGTGCCAGCAGCTCGGATGACAGGGCGACCCAGTACTTC
TRBJ2-3,TRBD2,.,TRBV19,CASSITSGGESTDTQYF,TGTGCCAGTAGTATAACTAGCGGGGGCGAAAGCACAGATACGCAGTATTTT
TRBJ1-2,.,.,TRBV30,CAWSSGGVNYGYTF,TGTGCCTGGAGTTCCGGGGGGGTGAACTATGGCTACACCTTC
TRBJ1-1,TRBD1,.,TRBV9,CASSRTGRGTEAFF,TGTGCCAGCAGCCGGACAGGCAGGGGGACTGAAGCTTTCTTT
TRBJ2-5,.,few,TRBV7-2,CASSLEGGPGETQYF,TGTGCCAGCAGCTTAGAGGGGGGGCCTGGTGAGACCCAGTACTTC
TRBJ2-7,TRBD1,.,TRBV2,CASGGQGAYEQYF,TGTGCCAGCGGAGGACAGGGGGCTTACGAGCAGTACTTC